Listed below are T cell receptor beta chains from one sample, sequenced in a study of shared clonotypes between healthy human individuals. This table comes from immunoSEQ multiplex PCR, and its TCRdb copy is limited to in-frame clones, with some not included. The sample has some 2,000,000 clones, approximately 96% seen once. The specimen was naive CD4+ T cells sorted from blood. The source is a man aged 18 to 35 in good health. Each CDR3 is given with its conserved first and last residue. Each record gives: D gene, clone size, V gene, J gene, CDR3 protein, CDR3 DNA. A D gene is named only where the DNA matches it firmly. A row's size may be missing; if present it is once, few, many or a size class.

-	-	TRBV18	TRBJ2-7	CASSPPGADPPYEQYF	TGTGCCAGCTCACCACCGGGAGCAGACCCGCCCTACGAGCAGTACTTC
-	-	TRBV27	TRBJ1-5	CASSRTRPPNYNNQPQHF	TGTGCCAGCAGTCGCACCCGCCCTCCTAATTATAACAATCAGCCCCAGCATTTT
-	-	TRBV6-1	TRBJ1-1	CASNPLPEAFF	TGTGCCAGCAACCCCCTCCCTGAAGCTTTCTTT
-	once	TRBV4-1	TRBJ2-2	CASSRQFTGELFF	TGCGCCAGCAGCCGACAGTTCACCGGGGAGCTGTTTTTT
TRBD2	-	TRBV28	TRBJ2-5	CASIRGGTDETQYF	TGTGCCAGCATTCGGGGGGGGACGGACGAGACCCAGTACTTC
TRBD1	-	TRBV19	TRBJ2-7	CASSMSRDRGEQYF	TGTGCCAGTAGTATGTCAAGGGACAGGGGTGAGCAGTACTTC
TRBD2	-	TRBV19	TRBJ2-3	CASKDGASGSTDTQYF	TGTGCCAGTAAGGACGGGGCTAGCGGTAGCACAGATACGCAGTATTTT
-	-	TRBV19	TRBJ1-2	CATVDGGLNPYGYTF	TGTGCCACGGTTGACGGGGGGCTCAACCCCTATGGCTACACCTTC
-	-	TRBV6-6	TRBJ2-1	CASSYGLSEQFF	TGTGCCAGCAGTTACGGTCTCAGTGAGCAGTTCTTC
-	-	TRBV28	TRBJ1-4	CASTPNGGANEKLFF	TGTGCCAGCACCCCCAACGGGGGGGCTAATGAAAAACTGTTTTTT
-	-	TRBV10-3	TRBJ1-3	CAIGGGGLSGNTIYF	TGTGCCATTGGGGGAGGAGGTCTATCTGGAAACACCATATATTTT
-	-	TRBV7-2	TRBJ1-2	CASSFSHYGYTF	TGTGCCAGCAGCTTTTCCCACTATGGCTACACCTTC
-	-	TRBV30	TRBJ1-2	CAWGKGFFGGYTF	TGTGCCTGGGGCAAGGGCTTTTTTGGTGGCTACACCTTC
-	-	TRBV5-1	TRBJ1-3	CASSLGSAGPGNTIYF	TGCGCCAGCAGCTTGGGGTCAGCGGGGCCTGGAAACACCATATATTTT
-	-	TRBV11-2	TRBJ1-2	CASSLLGDGNYGYTF	TGTGCCAGCAGCCTATTGGGGGACGGGAACTATGGCTACACCTTC
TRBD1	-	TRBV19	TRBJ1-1	CASSRQGGEAFF	TGTGCCAGTAGTCGACAGGGGGGAGAAGCTTTCTTT
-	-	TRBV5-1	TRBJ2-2	CASRRSGVGELFF	TGCGCCAGCAGGCGTTCAGGGGTCGGGGAGCTGTTTTTT
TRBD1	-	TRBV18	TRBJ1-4	CASSLTGTGSEKLFF	TGTGCCAGCTCACTTACCGGGACAGGGTCTGAAAAACTGTTTTTT
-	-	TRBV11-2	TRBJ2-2	CASSHVRQRLRSGELFF	TGTGCCAGCAGCCATGTCCGGCAGCGGCTCCGGTCCGGGGAGCTGTTTTTT
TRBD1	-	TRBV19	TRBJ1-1	CASRWTGLNTEAFF	TGTGCCAGTAGATGGACAGGGCTGAACACTGAAGCTTTCTTT
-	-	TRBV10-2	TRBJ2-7	CASRETVAVEQYF	TGCGCCAGCAGGGAAACTGTAGCGGTCGAGCAGTACTTC
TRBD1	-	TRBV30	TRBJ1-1	CAWSARTGLLNTEAFF	TGTGCCTGGAGTGCTAGGACAGGATTATTGAACACTGAAGCTTTCTTT
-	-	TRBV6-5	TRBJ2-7	CASSTTPSYEQYF	TGTGCCAGCAGCACAACACCTTCCTACGAGCAGTACTTC
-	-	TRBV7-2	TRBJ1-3	CASSSTMTGNTIYF	TGTGCCAGCAGCTCGACAATGACTGGAAACACCATATATTTT
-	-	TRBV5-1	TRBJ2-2	CASSFSEFGELFF	TGCGCCAGCAGCTTTTCGGAGTTCGGGGAGCTGTTTTTT
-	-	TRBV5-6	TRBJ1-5	CASSSGTQPQHF	TGTGCCAGCAGCTCCGGAACTCAGCCCCAGCATTTT
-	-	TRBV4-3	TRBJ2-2	CASSQDRVREDTGELFF	TGCGCCAGCAGCCAAGATCGGGTCAGGGAGGACACCGGGGAGCTGTTTTTT
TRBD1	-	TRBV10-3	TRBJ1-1	CAIRFDRGTEAFF	TGTGCCATCAGGTTTGACAGGGGGACTGAAGCTTTCTTT
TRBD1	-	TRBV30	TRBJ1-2	CAWRTGGPYGYTF	TGTGCCTGGCGGACAGGGGGCCCCTATGGCTACACCTTC